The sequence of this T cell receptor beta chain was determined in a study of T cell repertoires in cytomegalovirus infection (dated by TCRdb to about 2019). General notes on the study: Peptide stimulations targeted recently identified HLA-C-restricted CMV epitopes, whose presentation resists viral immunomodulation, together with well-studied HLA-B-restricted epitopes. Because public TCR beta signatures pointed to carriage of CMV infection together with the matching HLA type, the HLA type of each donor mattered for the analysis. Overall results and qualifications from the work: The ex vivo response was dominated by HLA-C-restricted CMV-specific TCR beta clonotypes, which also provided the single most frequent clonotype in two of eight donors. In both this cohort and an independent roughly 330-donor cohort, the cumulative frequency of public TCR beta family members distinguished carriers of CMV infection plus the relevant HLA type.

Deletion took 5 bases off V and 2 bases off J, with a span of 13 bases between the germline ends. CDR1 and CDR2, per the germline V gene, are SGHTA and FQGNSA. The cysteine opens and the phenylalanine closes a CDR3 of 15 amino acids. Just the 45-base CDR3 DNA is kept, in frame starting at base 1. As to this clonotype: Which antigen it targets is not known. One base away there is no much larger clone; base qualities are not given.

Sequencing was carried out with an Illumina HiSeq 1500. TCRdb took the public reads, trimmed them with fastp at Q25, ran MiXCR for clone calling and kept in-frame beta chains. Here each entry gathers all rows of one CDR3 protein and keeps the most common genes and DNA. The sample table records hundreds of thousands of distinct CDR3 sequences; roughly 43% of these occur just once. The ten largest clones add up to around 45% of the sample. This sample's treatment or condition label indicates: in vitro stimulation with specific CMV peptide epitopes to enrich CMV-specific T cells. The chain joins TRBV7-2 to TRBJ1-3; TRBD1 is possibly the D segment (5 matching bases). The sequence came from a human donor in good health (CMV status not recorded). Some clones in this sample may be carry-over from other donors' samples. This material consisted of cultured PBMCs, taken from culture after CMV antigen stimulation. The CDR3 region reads CASSRQTSPGNTIYF. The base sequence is TGTGCCAGCAGCCGACAGACCAGTCCTGGAAACACCATATATTTT.